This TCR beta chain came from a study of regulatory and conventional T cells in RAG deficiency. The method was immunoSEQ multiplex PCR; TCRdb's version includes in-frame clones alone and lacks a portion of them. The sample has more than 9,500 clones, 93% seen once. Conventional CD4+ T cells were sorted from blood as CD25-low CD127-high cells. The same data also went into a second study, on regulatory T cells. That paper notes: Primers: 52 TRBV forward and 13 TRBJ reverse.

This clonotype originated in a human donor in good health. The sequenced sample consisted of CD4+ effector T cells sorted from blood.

As DNA, the CDR3 is TGTGCCTGGGACTTAGCGGGACTCACTACAGATACGCAGTATTTT. It codes for CAWDLAGLTTDTQYF. The gene calls are TRBV30 and TRBJ2-3; 8 positions match TRBD2. The germline V gene encodes CDR1 GTSNPN and CDR2 SVGIG (reference sequence). The CDR3 runs to 15 residues. V lost 5 bases to trimming and J lost 3 bases; unmatched junction nucleotides: 10.